The rows below give T cell receptor beta chains drawn from one sample of a study of shared clonotypes between healthy human individuals. Libraries were prepared by immunoSEQ multiplex PCR; TCRdb keeps only in-frame clonotypes and omits some of them. The table includes about 480,000 clones, about 75% detected once. Input material: PBMCs. The receptors here all came from a woman between 40 and 50 years old in good health. Some clones in this sample may be carry-over from other donors' samples. Each CDR3 is given with its conserved first and last residue. D genes are given only for firm matches. The size of a clone is reported for some rows only, either as once, few or many, or as a class for expanded clones.

clone size	V gene	D gene	J gene	CDR3 DNA	CDR3 protein
NA	TRBV2	NA	TRBJ2-3	TGTGCCAGCAGAGCGGAAGGGGATACGCAGTATTTT	CASRAEGDTQYF
NA	TRBV19	TRBD2	TRBJ2-3	TGTGCCAGTAGTGACCGAGCGGGACGGAGCACAGATACGCAGTATTTT	CASSDRAGRSTDTQYF
NA	TRBV9	TRBD2	TRBJ2-2	TGTGCCAGCAGCGGGACTAGCGGGGGGGACCCGAACACCGGGGAGCTGTTTTTT	CASSGTSGGDPNTGELFF
many	TRBV13	NA	TRBJ1-3	TGTGCCAGCAGCTGGTCCATGGACCGGAGTCGAAACACCATATATTTT	CASSWSMDRSRNTIYF
NA	TRBV28	TRBD1	TRBJ1-1	TGTGCCAGCAGCCCCCCGGGACAGGGGACTTACACTGAAGCTTTCTTT	CASSPPGQGTYTEAFF
once	TRBV10-3	TRBD2	TRBJ2-7	TGTGCCATCAGTGGTGAGAGCGGGATTACCTACGAGCAGTACTTC	CAISGESGITYEQYF
NA	TRBV5-6	NA	TRBJ2-6	TGTGCCAGCCGCGTAGTCAAATCACAAAGTCGGGCCAACGTCCTGACTTTC	CASRVVKSQSRANVLTF
NA	TRBV19	NA	TRBJ2-1	TGTGCCAGTAGTATAGGGGGAAAATCCAATGAGCAGTTCTTC	CASSIGGKSNEQFF
NA	TRBV28	NA	TRBJ2-5	TGTGCCAGCAGTTTCGGGGACCAGGGGGGCTGGGAGACCCAGTACTTC	CASSFGDQGGWETQYF
NA	TRBV9	TRBD2	TRBJ2-1	TGTGCCAGCAGCGTAGTAGCGGGAGCCCGATACAATGAGCAGTTCTTC	CASSVVAGARYNEQFF
few	TRBV13	TRBD1	TRBJ1-2	TGTGCCAGCAGCGCCAGCCGGACAGGCCTCCGGGGTGGCTACACCTTC	CASSASRTGLRGGYTF
NA	TRBV28	TRBD1	TRBJ2-1	TGTGCCAGCAGGTGGACAGGGGAGGATGAGCAGTTCTTC	CASRWTGEDEQFF
NA	TRBV28	NA	TRBJ2-7	TGTGCCAGCAGTCCCCGACAGTTCGAATCCTACGAGCAGTACTTC	CASSPRQFESYEQYF
once	TRBV28	NA	TRBJ2-7	TGTGCCAGCAGCCAGTGGGGGCGGAACTCCTACGAGCAGTACTTC	CASSQWGRNSYEQYF
once	TRBV4-1	NA	TRBJ1-2	TGCGCCAGCAGCCAAGATAGGGGGACGGGGAGTGGCTACACCTTC	CASSQDRGTGSGYTF
NA	TRBV28	TRBD1	TRBJ1-1	TGTGCCAGCAGAGGACAGGGGCCAAACACTGAAGCTTTCTTT	CASRGQGPNTEAFF
NA	TRBV27	NA	TRBJ2-1	TGTGCCAGCAGTTCAATCGCAGGGAGTGAGCAGTTCTTC	CASSSIAGSEQFF
NA	TRBV28	TRBD2	TRBJ2-2	TGTGCCAGCAGTTCGACTAGCGGTGCGAACACCGGGGAGCTGTTTTTT	CASSSTSGANTGELFF
NA	TRBV5-1	TRBD2	TRBJ2-7	TGCGCCAGCAGCTTGACTAGCGGGAGGGCCCTAGGTACCGAGCAGTACTTC	CASSLTSGRALGTEQYF
once	TRBV9	TRBD2	TRBJ2-1	TGTGCCAGCAGCGTAGTAGCGGGCTCCTACAATGAGCAGTTCTTC	CASSVVAGSYNEQFF
NA	TRBV5-4	NA	TRBJ1-5	TGTGCCAGCAGCATAGACCGCGATCAGCCCCAGCATTTT	CASSIDRDQPQHF
NA	TRBV5-1	NA	TRBJ2-2	TGCGCCAGCAAAGACGGGGGGAACACCGGGGAGCTGTTTTTT	CASKDGGNTGELFF
NA	TRBV6-5	NA	TRBJ1-6	TGTGCCAGCAGTGAAGTTTCAGGGGAACCCCTCCACTTT	CASSEVSGEPLHF
NA	TRBV2	NA	TRBJ1-2	TGTGCCAGCAACGGGGGTTTCTATGGCTACACCTTC	CASNGGFYGYTF
NA	TRBV18	TRBD2	TRBJ2-5	TGTGCCAGCTCACCGGGACTAGCGGGAGGTGGTGAGACCCAGTACTTC	CASSPGLAGGGETQYF
NA	TRBV29-1	NA	TRBJ1-3	TGCAGCGTCAGCGCCGGGGGTACTGGAAACACCATATATTTT	CSVSAGGTGNTIYF
NA	TRBV6-6	NA	TRBJ1-1	TGTGCCAGCTCGGAAACGGGTGCAGGTAGGGCTTTCTTT	CASSETGAGRAFF
NA	TRBV30	TRBD2	TRBJ2-1	TGTGCCTGGAGTGTGGGACTAGCGGACAATGAGCAGTTCTTC	CAWSVGLADNEQFF
NA	TRBV19	NA	TRBJ2-7	TGTGCCAGTAGTATGGCAGGGGCAGGCGAGCAGTACTTC	CASSMAGAGEQYF
once	TRBV2	TRBD1	TRBJ1-1	TGTGCCAGCAGACAGGACAGGGCGTACACTGAAGCTTTCTTT	CASRQDRAYTEAFF
NA	TRBV7-7	TRBD2	TRBJ2-1	TGTGCTAGCAGCTCCACGGGACTAGCGGGAGTCAATGAGCAGTTCTTC	CASSSTGLAGVNEQFF
NA	TRBV4-3	NA	TRBJ1-2	TGCGCCAGCAGCCAACGTTATTACCAGGTTGACGGTTCCCGCTACAACTATGGCTACACCTTC	CASSQRYYQVDGSRYNYGYTF
NA	TRBV19	TRBD2	TRBJ2-5	TGTGCCAGTAAACAGGCTGAGACTAGCGCAGAGACCCAGTACTTC	CASKQAETSAETQYF
NA	TRBV15	TRBD1	TRBJ2-7	TGTGCCACCAGCAGGGACAGGGGTCAGCAGTACTTC	CATSRDRGQQYF
NA	TRBV30	NA	TRBJ1-6	TGTGCCTGGAGTGTAGGGGCAGGGGTCAATTCACCCCTCCACTTT	CAWSVGAGVNSPLHF
NA	TRBV11-2	NA	TRBJ2-7	TGTGCCAGCAGCTCCAGTAGTCTCAGGGCTAGCTCCTACGAGCAGTACTTC	CASSSSSLRASSYEQYF
NA	TRBV7-7	NA	TRBJ1-5	TGTGCCAGCAGCCCCGAAGGGTTATCTCGCAATCAGCCCCAGCATTTT	CASSPEGLSRNQPQHF
NA	TRBV7-2	NA	TRBJ1-5	TGTGCCAGCAGTCAGGACGTGGTACAGCCCCAGCATTTT	CASSQDVVQPQHF
NA	TRBV4-3	TRBD2	TRBJ2-2	TGCGCCAGCAGCCAAGCGGGCGGGAGCCCCGGGGAGCTGTTTTTT	CASSQAGGSPGELFF
NA	TRBV7-3	TRBD1	TRBJ2-3	TGTGCCAGCAGCTTAGAGGGACAGGGCACAGATACGCAGTATTTT	CASSLEGQGTDTQYF
NA	TRBV5-1	NA	TRBJ1-1	TGCGCCAGTAAAGGACAGTCGAACACTGAAGCTTTCTTT	CASKGQSNTEAFF
NA	TRBV7-2	TRBD1	TRBJ1-2	TGTGCCAGCACCAGACAAGGACAGGGGTTTGGCTACACCTTC	CASTRQGQGFGYTF
NA	TRBV4-1	TRBD2	TRBJ2-2	TGCGCCAGCAGCCAGAACTTATTTGGACTAGCGGGTAACACCGGGGAGCTGTTTTTT	CASSQNLFGLAGNTGELFF
NA	TRBV30	NA	TRBJ1-1	TGTGCCTGGAGTCTCGCGGGGGCCTTTGAAGCTTTCTTT	CAWSLAGAFEAFF
NA	TRBV7-2	NA	TRBJ2-7	TGTGCCAGCAGCGCTCGGGGGTCCTACGAGCAGTACTTC	CASSARGSYEQYF
few	TRBV19	TRBD2	TRBJ2-1	TGTGCCAGTAGTATGACAGGGGGATGGGGACTAGCGGGCCACAATGAGCAGTTCTTC	CASSMTGGWGLAGHNEQFF